The 15 T cell receptor beta chains below come from one sample, sequenced in a study of lymphopenia after photon versus proton radiotherapy. Data came from immunoSEQ multiplex PCR; TCRdb stores just in-frame clones and leaves some out. The table lists approximately 40,000 clones, roughly 84% of them singletons, with 10% to 13% in the top ten. This material consisted of peripheral blood, taken from a patient treated with proton-based radiotherapy. The receptors derive from a woman in her seventies with pancreatic cancer. Some clones in this sample may be carry-over from other donors' samples.

The rearrangement links TRBV9 to TRBJ1-5; D gene ambiguous. Germline assignment: CDR1 SGDLS and CDR2 YYNGEE. V was pared by 3 bases and J by 4 bases, with 11 bases between. This CDR3 region has 14 residues. CDR3 nucleotide sequence: TGTGCCAGCAGCGCGAACAGCCAAAATCAGCCCCAGCATTTT. Translation gives CASSANSQNQPQHF. Filled out from reference TRBV9 and TRBJ1-5, the complete variable domain reads DSGVTQTPKHLITATGQRVTLRCSPRSGDLSVYWYQQSLDQGLQFLIQYYNGEERAKGNILERFSAQQFPDLHSELNLSSLELGDSALYFCASSANSQNQPQHFGDGTRLSIL.

The chain links TRBV27 to TRBJ2-7; no firm D call. The CDR3 covers 13 residues. Deletions cut 2 bases from V and 4 bases from J, with 9 bases between. Germline CDR1 reads MNHEY; CDR2 reads SMNVEV (reference sequence). This CDR3 is CASSLHVKYEQYF. CDR3 DNA: TGTGCCAGCAGTTTACACGTAAAATACGAGCAGTACTTC.

This clone was detected a few times. The chain employs TRBV28 and TRBJ1-5; D remains unclear. Germline CDR1 MDHEN, CDR2 SYDVKM. V lost 3 bases and J 5 bases, leaving 8 bases between the germline ends. CDR3 size: 13 residues. The CDR3 sequence is CASSLSKDQPQHF. The CDR3 DNA follows: TGTGCCAGCAGTTTGTCTAAAGATCAGCCCCAGCATTTT.

The V and J genes are TRBV27 and TRBJ2-4; 9 bases line up with TRBD1. Germline V gene sequence: CDR1 MNHEY, CDR2 SMNVEV (reference sequence). The junction had 23 bases not matched to a gene; V was cut back by 5 bases and J by 0 bases. The CDR3 is made up of 22 amino acids. CDR3 nucleotides: TGTGCCAGCAGTACCAATGTACCGGGAGGACAGGGGCCGCTACTAGCCAAAAACATTCAGTACTTC. This sequence encodes CASSTNVPGGQGPLLAKNIQYF.

The chain links TRBV11-1 to TRBJ2-7; D gene unclear. CDR1 and CDR2 from the germline V gene are SGHAT and FQDESV (reference sequence). The CDR3 runs to 13 residues. V was shortened by 5 bases and J by 5 bases, with 13 bases between the two germline ends. The CDR3 region has the DNA TGTGCCAGCAGCCCGCCGCTATTCCACGAGCAGTACTTC. This encodes CASSPPLFHEQYF.

This chain joins TRBV18 and TRBJ1-1, with TRBD1 identical over 7 bases. CDR3 length equals 16 residues. The germline gives CDR1 KGHSH, CDR2 LQKENI. J lost 0 bases, V lost 3 bases, and 7 bases had no gene match. The CDR3 nucleotides read TGTGCCAGCTCACCGGTAAAGGGACAGATGAACACTGAAGCTTTCTTT. This codes for CASSPVKGQMNTEAFF. The variable domain in full, completed from reference TRBV18 and TRBJ1-1, reads NAGVMQNPRHLVRRRGQEARLRCSPMKGHSHVYWYRQLPEEGLKFMVYLQKENIIDESGMPKERFSAEFPKEGPSILRIQQVVRGDSAAYFCASSPVKGQMNTEAFFGQGTRLTVV.

The CDR3 DNA reads TGCGCCAGCAGCCGCAGAGAAGCGGACACCAACAATGAGCAGTTCTTC. The encoded protein is CASSRREADTNNEQFF. The chain uses TRBV4-1 and TRBJ2-1; perhaps D is TRBD1 or TRBD2 (5 bases each). Trimming stripped 4 bases from V and 5 bases from J, with 18 bases between. Germline V lookup: CDR1 MGHRA, CDR2 YSYEKL. The CDR3 loop spans 16 amino acids.

V is TRBV19 and J is TRBJ2-2; D ambiguous. Germline V lookup: CDR1 LNHDA, CDR2 SQIVND (reference sequence). The CDR3 contains 12 residues. V dropped 5 bases and J dropped 6 bases, with 7 bases sitting between them. The CDR3 is CASSAGSGELFF. CDR3 DNA: TGTGCCAGTAGTGCAGGTTCCGGGGAGCTGTTTTTT.

The CDR3: CARSSWPGTGGPYEQYF. In nucleotides, the CDR3 is TGTGCCAGAAGCTCCTGGCCGGGGACAGGGGGCCCCTACGAGCAGTACTTC. The chain joins TRBV5-3 to TRBJ2-7, with 12 nucleotides matching TRBD1. TRBV5-3 is annotated as an ORF whose role is uncertain. Germline trimming cut 3 bases from V and 2 bases from J; bases unmatched to any gene: 9. This CDR3 spans 17 amino acids.

The gene calls are TRBV19 and TRBJ2-2; 9 bases align to TRBD1. Germline-derived CDR1 and CDR2 are LNHDA and SQIVND (reference sequence). Unmatched junction bases numbered 5, after V lost 5 bases and J lost 4 bases. CDR3 size: 15 residues. In DNA, the CDR3 is TGTGCCAGTAGTCCCCGGGACAGGGTCACCGGGGAGCTGTTTTTT. This translates into CASSPRDRVTGELFF.

This chain uses TRBV5-5 with TRBJ1-1; D not certain. Trimming stripped 6 bases from V and 1 base from J, with 10 bases between. The CDR3 runs 13 residues. CDR1 and CDR2 from the germline V gene are SGHKS and YYEKEE (reference sequence). Written as DNA, the CDR3 is TGTGCCAGCACCACCACAGCGAACACTGAAGCTTTCTTT. Its protein is CASTTTANTEAFF.

DNA of the CDR3: TGTGCCAGCAGTCTGTTCCGGATAGGGGGTGAAAAACTGTTTTTT. It translates to CASSLFRIGGEKLFF. The rearrangement links TRBV28 to TRBJ1-4; tentative D call: TRBD1 (6 bases). This CDR3 contains 15 residues. With 5 bases removed from V and 7 bases from J, the gap between germline ends came to 17 bases. Germline values: CDR1 MDHEN, CDR2 SYDVKM.

This clone has a single count. The chain employs TRBV2 and TRBJ2-3; 8 nucleotides agree with TRBD1. CDR1 SNHLY and CDR2 FYNNEI come from the germline V gene. V dropped 3 bases and J dropped 6; count of bases not matched to a gene: 2. CDR3 length: 13 residues. CDR3 in amino acids: CASSDGQGDTQYF. The CDR3 DNA sequence: TGTGCCAGCAGTGATGGACAGGGCGATACGCAGTATTTT.

About this clone: In the same sample, other DNA sequences code for this CDR3. The CDR3 region is CAWNRQGGNQPQHF. The CDR3 DNA is TGTGCCTGGAATCGACAGGGGGGGAATCAGCCCCAGCATTTT. J is TRBJ1-5 and V is TRBV30, with 9 bases aligning to TRBD1. This CDR3 has 14 residues. V lost 4 bases, J lost 4 bases, and 5 bases stayed unmatched. Germline lookup yields CDR1 GTSNPN and CDR2 SVGIG (reference sequence). The full variable domain, its missing parts supplied by reference TRBV30 and TRBJ1-5, is SQTIHQWPATLVQPVGSPLSLECTVEGTSNPNLYWYRQAAGRGLQLLFYSVGIGQISSEVPQNLSASRPQDRQFILSSKKLLLSDSGFYLCAWNRQGGNQPQHFGDGTRLSIL.

This chain joins TRBV4-1 and TRBJ2-7; 10 bases align to TRBD1. The CDR3 covers 15 residues. V shed 4 bases and J 3 bases; nucleotides not matched to a gene: 6. Germline CDR1 reads MGHRA; CDR2 reads YSYEKL. CDR3 sequence: CASSPRTGGNYEQYF. The CDR3 DNA is TGCGCCAGCAGCCCCAGGACAGGGGGGAACTACGAGCAGTACTTC.